These 27 T cell receptor beta chains share one sample of origin, sequenced in a study of blood T cell repertoires in COVID-19. Some clones are missing from TCRdb's copy, which holds only in-frame ones; the method was immunoSEQ multiplex PCR. The table shows roughly 400,000 clones, with around nine tenths occurring only once. Specimen: PBMCs or T cells enriched from blood (not recorded which). All receptors come from a woman aged 45-65 years who had recovered from COVID-19.

The chain is built from TRBV7-9 and TRBJ2-5, with TRBD1 identical over 9 bases. V shed 3 bases and J 5 bases; nucleotides not matched to a gene: 7. The CDR3 has 15 residues. Germline CDR1 SEHNR, CDR2 FQNEAQ (reference sequence). CDR3 nucleotide sequence: TGTGCCAGCAGCTTCTTACAGGGGGCTGTGGAGACCCAGTACTTC. Protein product: CASSFLQGAVETQYF. Full variable domain (missing parts from reference TRBV7-9 and TRBJ2-5): DTGVSQNPRHKITKRGQNVTFRCDPISEHNRLYWYRQTLGQGPEFLTYFQNEAQLEKSRLLSDRFSAERPKGSFSTLEIQRTEQGDSAMYLCASSFLQGAVETQYFGPGTRLLVL.

V gene TRBV11-2 combines with J gene TRBJ2-1; TRBD2 matches 14 bases. CDR3 length: 15 residues. Germline loops: CDR1 SGHAT, CDR2 FQNNGV. V was pared by 3 bases and J by 7 bases, with 2 bases of the junction left unmatched. The CDR3 DNA reads TGTGCCAGCAGCTTCTGGACTAGCGGGGGGAATGAGCAGTTCTTC. It yields the protein CASSFWTSGGNEQFF.

Here the CDR3 reads CASSRAGLESGELFF. The CDR3 DNA reads as TGTGCCAGCAGCCGAGCGGGGCTCGAATCGGGGGAGCTGTTTTTT. This chain uses TRBV3-1 (or the pseudogene TRBV3-2) with TRBJ2-2, with TRBD2 matching 7 bases. V lost 4 bases and J lost 8; bases outside the gene matches: 10. The CDR3 consists of 15 residues. CDR1 is LGHDT, CDR2 YNNKEL, per germline (reference sequence).

The CDR3 protein is CASSVGVAGENEKLFF. For the CDR3, the DNA is TGTGCCAGCAGCGTCGGGGTAGCGGGAGAGAATGAAAAACTGTTTTTT. The V call is TRBV7-9, the J call TRBJ1-4; unclear D gene. Trimming removed 5 bases from V and 5 bases from J, with 18 bases in between. The V gene's germline CDR1 is SEHNR and CDR2 FQNEAQ (reference sequence). CDR3 size: 16 residues.

The chain uses TRBV24-1 and TRBJ1-1; D possibly corresponds to TRBD1 (6 bases). This CDR3 has 13 residues. Germline CDR1 reads KGHDR; CDR2 reads SFDVKD. V was clipped by 10 bases and J by 3 bases, with 14 bases between them. DNA of the CDR3: TGTGCCACGCAACAGGGTGCGTACACTGAAGCTTTCTTT. The encoded protein is CATQQGAYTEAFF.

V gene TRBV3-1 (or the pseudogene TRBV3-2) combines with J gene TRBJ1-3; perhaps TRBD1 as D (5 bases). With 1 base removed from V and 9 bases from J, the gap between germline ends came to 16 bases. Germline CDR1 LGHDT, CDR2 YNNKEL (reference sequence). The CDR3 totals 15 residues. CDR3 bases: TGTGCCAGCAGCCAAGGGTCGGGGGTCCTGGGCACCATATATTTT. Translating it yields CASSQGSGVLGTIYF.

The V gene is TRBV3-1 (or the pseudogene TRBV3-2), the J gene TRBJ1-1, with D perhaps TRBD1 (6 bases). Trimming left V 0 bases short and J 1 base short, with 18 bases between. The CDR3 sequence is 18 residues long. Germline V gives CDR1 LGHDT, CDR2 YNNKEL (reference sequence). The DNA for the CDR3 is TGTGCCAGCAGCCAAGACCAAACCTTCGACAGGAGGAACACTGAAGCTTTCTTT. Translation: CASSQDQTFDRRNTEAFF.

CDR3: CATSRATGGQETQYF. The CDR3 region has the DNA TGTGCCACCAGCAGAGCGACAGGGGGCCAAGAGACCCAGTACTTC. This chain uses TRBV15 with TRBJ2-5; 9 nucleotides align to TRBD1. The CDR3 consists of 15 residues. Trimming took 1 base from V and 1 from J; bases not matched to a gene: 1. Germline CDR1 LNHNV, CDR2 YYDKDF (reference sequence).

The J gene is TRBJ1-1, the V gene TRBV5-1; 9 bases are shared with TRBD1. Losses at the gene ends were 4 bases for V and 9 bases for J; bases not matched to a gene: 4. The CDR3 is 12 residues long. From germline, CDR1 is SGHRS and CDR2 YFSETQ. DNA for the CDR3: TGCGCCAGCAGCGAAGGACAGGGGAAAGCTTTCTTT. As protein: CASSEGQGKAFF.

This rearrangement joins TRBV15 to TRBJ2-7; TRBD1 matches at 7 bases. V gave up 0 bases and J gave up 0 bases; unmatched junction bases: 8. The CDR3 loop spans 17 amino acids. Germline assignment: CDR1 LNHNV and CDR2 YYDKDF (reference sequence). The CDR3 nucleotides read TGTGCCACCAGCAGAGAATCGCCCGGGACAGACTCCTACGAGCAGTACTTC. Translating it yields CATSRESPGTDSYEQYF.

The chain joins TRBV7-9 to TRBJ2-5; 7 nucleotides match TRBD2. The CDR3 length is 13 residues. The V gene end was trimmed by 5 bases and the J gene end by 5 bases; junction bases not matched to a gene: 5. Germline CDR1 and CDR2: SEHNR and FQNEAQ (reference sequence). CDR3 region: CASSALAPETQYF. The CDR3 region has the DNA TGTGCCAGCAGCGCACTAGCGCCGGAGACCCAGTACTTC.

This chain connects TRBV18 to TRBJ2-2, with D uncertain. CDR1 and CDR2 from the germline V gene are KGHSH and LQKENI. Trimming left V 2 bases short and J 1 base short, with 14 bases between. CDR3 length: 17 amino acids. The CDR3 protein is CASSPTQVAENTGELFF. The CDR3 region has the DNA TGTGCCAGCTCACCAACCCAGGTGGCCGAGAACACCGGGGAGCTGTTTTTT.

This chain joins TRBV5-6 and TRBJ1-1; maybe TRBD1 (6 bases). The CDR3 is 13 residues long. Per germline, CDR1 SGHDT and CDR2 YYEEEE. V was pared by 3 bases and J by 6 bases, with 12 bases between. CDR3 residues: CASSYTGMPEAFF. CDR3 DNA: TGTGCCAGCAGCTACACAGGGATGCCTGAAGCTTTCTTT. The variable domain in full, completed from reference TRBV5-6 and TRBJ1-1, reads DAGVTQSPTHLIKTRGQQVTLRCSPKSGHDTVSWYQQALGQGPQFIFQYYEEEERQRGNFPDRFSGHQFPNYSSELNVNALLLGDSALYLCASSYTGMPEAFFGQGTRLTVV.

The rearrangement uses TRBV18 and TRBJ2-3, with D tentatively TRBD1 (7 bases). Germline CDR1 and CDR2: KGHSH and LQKENI. Trimming left V 2 bases short and J 5 bases short, with 17 bases between. This CDR3 is 16 amino acids long. The CDR3 here is CASSPGGGASVDTQYF. For the CDR3, the DNA is TGTGCCAGCTCACCAGGAGGGGGCGCTTCTGTAGATACGCAGTATTTT.

V gene TRBV24-1 combines with J gene TRBJ1-2; D is possibly TRBD1 (6 bases). Germline CDR1 is KGHDR and CDR2 is SFDVKD. The CDR3 length is 13 residues. The V gene lost 3 bases and the J gene lost 6 bases, with 10 bases spanning the gap. The chain's CDR3 is CATSDPRDNGYTF. CDR3 nucleotide sequence: TGTGCCACCAGTGATCCCCGGGACAATGGCTACACCTTC.

This chain joins TRBV27 and TRBJ2-7; possible D gene TRBD1, 6 bases. Germline-derived CDR1 and CDR2 are MNHEY and SMNVEV (reference sequence). There are 14 residues in the CDR3. Trimming stripped 4 bases from V and 5 bases from J, with 15 bases between. CDR3 sequence (DNA): TGTGCCAGCAGTTGGTCCAGGGGCGCCCACGAGCAGTACTTC. It translates to CASSWSRGAHEQYF.

The CDR3 is CASTQGGTGNEKLFF. DNA of the CDR3: TGTGCCAGCACCCAGGGGGGGACAGGGAACGAAAAACTGTTTTTT. The V and J genes are TRBV6-5 and TRBJ1-4; 9 bases align to TRBD1. J gave up 8 bases and V 7 bases, and 11 bases lay outside the gene matches. The CDR3 length is 15 residues. CDR1 and CDR2 from the germline V gene are MNHEY and SVGAGI.

This clone has only one observation. The V gene is TRBV13, the J gene TRBJ2-1; tentatively, D is TRBD2 (6 bases). Trimming stripped 1 base from V and 9 bases from J, with 16 bases between. CDR3 length equals 15 residues. Germline V gene data show CDR1 as PRHDT and CDR2 as FYEKMQ (reference sequence). The CDR3 protein is CASSLEPHGGVEQFF. In nucleotides, the CDR3 is TGTGCCAGCAGCTTAGAACCTCACGGGGGAGTTGAGCAGTTCTTC.

The rearrangement uses TRBV2 and TRBJ2-1, with 11 bases matching TRBD2. CDR1 SNHLY and CDR2 FYNNEI come from the germline V gene. Trimming cost V 6 bases and J 5 bases; bases outside gene matches: 3. The CDR3 contains 14 residues. CDR3 nucleotide sequence: TGTGCCAGCAGAGAGACTAGCGGGGACAATGAGCAGTTCTTC. Protein product: CASRETSGDNEQFF.

This clone occurred once. The J gene is TRBJ1-1, the V gene TRBV15; a possible D gene is TRBD1 (5 bases). Germline CDR1 LNHNV, CDR2 YYDKDF (reference sequence). V was trimmed by 4 bases and J by 0 bases, leaving 15 bases between them. This CDR3 contains 16 residues. CDR3 protein: CATSNDGHSMNTEAFF. DNA of the CDR3: TGTGCCACCAGCAACGACGGACACAGCATGAACACTGAAGCTTTCTTT.

The V and J genes are TRBV2 and TRBJ2-4; no clear D. The CDR3 has 14 amino acids. Germline lookup yields CDR1 SNHLY and CDR2 FYNNEI. V was trimmed by 7 bases and J by 0 bases, leaving 10 bases between them. CDR3 amino acids: CASTEELAKNIQYF. In nucleotides, the CDR3 is TGTGCCAGCACCGAGGAGCTAGCCAAAAACATTCAGTACTTC.

V and J are TRBV6-5 and TRBJ2-1, with D unresolved. This CDR3 region has 13 residues. Germline CDR1 and CDR2: MNHEY and SVGAGI. V lost 5 bases and J 5 bases, leaving 10 bases between the germline ends. CDR3 protein: CASSPDTDNEQFF. The CDR3 DNA reads as TGTGCCAGCAGTCCTGACACAGACAATGAGCAGTTCTTC.

This chain uses TRBV4-1 with TRBJ1-6; D is possibly TRBD1 (5 bases). The ends were cut back, 0 bases at V and 10 bases at J, with 16 bases in the middle. In germline, CDR1 is MGHRA, CDR2 YSYEKL. The CDR3 extends over 16 amino acids. The chain's CDR3 is CASSQDPQGGGSPLHF. CDR3 DNA sequence: TGCGCCAGCAGCCAAGACCCGCAGGGAGGTGGATCACCCCTCCACTTT.

This clone was seen a few times. J is TRBJ1-1 and V is TRBV12-3 or TRBV12-4; D gene uncertain. The CDR3 is 12 residues long. The ends were cut back, 6 bases at V and 2 bases at J, with 7 bases in the middle. The DNA of the CDR3 is TGTGCCAGCAGGCTAACCAACACTGAAGCTTTCTTT. The encoded protein is CASRLTNTEAFF.

The rearrangement links TRBV18 to TRBJ1-2, with 8 positions matching TRBD1. V dropped 2 bases and J dropped 4; count of bases not matched to a gene: 18. There are 19 residues in the CDR3. Germline lookup yields CDR1 KGHSH and CDR2 LQKENI. The CDR3 region is CASSPSPAFGTGFFYGYTF. Here the CDR3 DNA reads TGTGCCAGCTCACCATCCCCAGCGTTCGGGACAGGCTTTTTCTATGGCTACACCTTC.

The sample holds one count of this clone. DNA of the CDR3: TGTGCCAGCAGAGCAGGGGCCGGGGCTTTCTTT. This sequence encodes CASRAGAGAFF. This chain joins TRBV12-3 or TRBV12-4 and TRBJ1-1, with TRBD1 as a possible D gene (6 bases). CDR3 length: 11 residues. Trimming took 6 bases from V and 11 from J, leaving 13 bases between them.

The genes are TRBV2 and TRBJ1-3; D not resolved. This CDR3 comprises 18 residues. Per the germline V gene, CDR1 is SNHLY and CDR2 is FYNNEI. The V end lost 0 bases, the J end lost 7 bases, and 22 bases lay between the germline ends. Here the CDR3 DNA reads TGTGCCAGCAGTGAAGCGCTTCATCGGTACAATGAGGTCAACACCATATATTTT. Protein: CASSEALHRYNEVNTIYF.